The 17 T cell receptor beta chains presented below share a single source sample, sequenced in a study of T cells expressing NK-cell markers. TCRdb reprocessed the 5' RACE reads; each CDR3 protein has one entry and no DNA is given. Its clone listing holds 150,000 to 160,000 distinct CDR3 sequences. Sequenced sample: blood T cells: a sorted CD56 or NKG2C T cell subset, CD4+ or CD8+ T cells, or bulk PBMC T cells (not recorded which). These receptors all come from a woman between 45 and 65 years old in good health.

The rearrangement joins TRBV11-2 to TRBJ2-1. This CDR3 spans 11 amino acids. Germline CDR1 and CDR2: SGHAT and FQNNGV. CDR3 region: CASSLVSEQFF.

The genes are TRBV4-2 and TRBJ2-3; no DNA is available, so the TRBD2 call from TCRdb remains unchecked. The CDR3 is 17 amino acids. Germline CDR1 and CDR2: LGHNA and YNFKEQ. The CDR3 here is CASSQWTRAATTDTQYF.

The rearrangement uses TRBV20-1 and TRBJ2-1. The germline V gene has CDR1 DFQATT and CDR2 SNEGSKA (reference sequence). The CDR3 covers 15 residues. Here the CDR3 reads CSAPAAGGVGNEQFF.

The gene calls are TRBV3-1 and TRBJ2-5; absent DNA, TCRdb's TRBD2 call cannot be checked. This CDR3 comprises 15 residues. Per germline, CDR1 LGHDT and CDR2 YNNKEL (reference sequence). This chain's CDR3 is CASSSLEGPLETQYF.

V and J are TRBV4-1 and TRBJ2-7; TCRdb's D call, TRBD1, is unchecked because there is no DNA. Per germline, CDR1 MGHRA and CDR2 YSYEKL. This CDR3 region has 13 residues. CDR3 sequence reads: CASSQVGRVEQYF.

The V and J genes are TRBV7-2 and TRBJ2-7. From germline, CDR1 is SGHTA and CDR2 FQGNSA. This CDR3 comprises 15 residues. The CDR3: CASSLDPSGYYEQYF. Supplemented by reference TRBV7-2 and TRBJ2-7, the full variable domain reads GAGVSQSPSNKVTEKGKDVELRCDPISGHTALYWYRQSLGQGLEFLIYFQGNSAPDKSGLPSDRFSAERTGGSVSTLTIQRTQQEDSAVYLCASSLDPSGYYEQYFGPGTRLTVT.

The J gene is TRBJ2-1, the V gene TRBV10-3. The CDR3 covers 14 residues. CDR1 is ENHRY, CDR2 SYGVKD, per germline. CDR3 sequence: CAISEPESADEQFF.

This chain links TRBV11-2 with TRBJ2-7; the D call of TRBD1 rests on TCRdb alone, since no DNA is present to check it. The CDR3 sequence is 15 residues long. Germline-derived CDR1 and CDR2 are SGHAT and FQNNGV. CDR3 region: CASSSGTAETYEQYF.

The rearrangement uses TRBV5-1 and TRBJ2-1; TCRdb designates TRBD2, a call that cannot be tested without DNA. In germline, CDR1 is SGHRS, CDR2 YFSETQ. The CDR3 totals 15 residues. This CDR3 reads CASSSGLALYNEQFF.

The chain couples TRBV27 to TRBJ2-7. CDR1 and CDR2 (germline): MNHEY, SMNVEV (reference sequence). This CDR3 has 13 residues. The CDR3 region is CASSYADSYEQYF.

The chain employs TRBV10-2 and TRBJ2-3; the D call of TRBD2 rests on TCRdb alone, since no DNA is present to check it. The V gene's germline CDR1 is WSHSY and CDR2 SAAADI. This CDR3 is built from 15 residues. CDR3 in amino acids: CASSEEGFRTDTQYF.

The chain links TRBV7-8 to TRBJ2-3; the TCRdb call, TRBD2, lacks DNA for checking. The CDR3 length is 15 residues. Germline V gene sequence: CDR1 SGHVS, CDR2 FQNEAQ. This CDR3 reads CASTWGLAGTDTQYF. Using reference TRBV7-8 and TRBJ2-3 for the parts outside the CDR3, the full variable domain is GAGVSQSPRYKVAKRGQDVALRCDPISGHVSLFWYQQALGQGPEFLTYFQNEAQLDKSGLPSDRFFAERPEGSVSTLKIQRTQQEDSAVYLCASTWGLAGTDTQYFGPGTRLTVL.

This CDR3 is CASSLGEGQEQYF. The gene calls are TRBV7-6 and TRBJ2-7; without DNA, the TCRdb call of TRBD2 cannot be checked. This CDR3 region has 13 residues. Germline CDR1 reads SGHVS; CDR2 reads FNYEAQ.

The genes are TRBV7-4 and TRBJ2-5; the D call from TCRdb, TRBD2, cannot be confirmed without DNA. This CDR3 spans 16 amino acids. Per germline, CDR1 SGHVT and CDR2 SQSDAQ. This CDR3 is CASSWTTSSAGETQYF.

The chain combines TRBV18 with TRBJ2-1; TCRdb's D call of TRBD1 is untestable without DNA. The germline V gene has CDR1 KGHSH and CDR2 LQKENI. The CDR3 length is 14 residues. The CDR3 spells CASSPMGGDNEQFF.

The V call is TRBV24-1, the J call TRBJ2-3; TCRdb picks TRBD2, but there is no DNA to check that call. This CDR3 has 15 residues. Germline assignment: CDR1 KGHDR and CDR2 SFDVKD. The CDR3 loop is CATSVSSGRTDTQYF.

This clonotype is called medium-sized based on its frequency. The chain links TRBV4-1 to TRBJ1-1; TCRdb picks TRBD1, but there is no DNA to check that call. The CDR3 totals 15 residues. Germline CDR1 and CDR2: MGHRA and YSYEKL. The CDR3 reads CASSQHGQGAGGAFF.